The source of this T cell receptor beta chain is a study of T cell clusters in autoimmune cytopenias. Turning to the study itself: A median of approximately 47,000 TRB reads per sample yielded a median roughly 2,500 distinct clonotypes.

Germline V gene sequence: CDR1 DFQATT, CDR2 SNEGSKA (reference sequence). This CDR3 is built from 11 residues. Each sample's input was 250 ng genomic DNA, about 38,000 genome equivalents. One tube held mixed TRB-A and TRB-B primer pools for touch-down PCR. With the multiplex PCR reads reprocessed, TCRdb shows one record per CDR3 protein and no DNA. The sample table includes about 4,000 distinct CDR3 sequences. Source material: peripheral blood. The receptor comes from a human donor with an autoimmune cytopenia or autoimmune hepatitis (not recorded which). This rearrangement joins TRBV20-1 to TRBJ1-1. The CDR3 spells CSALKNTEAFF.